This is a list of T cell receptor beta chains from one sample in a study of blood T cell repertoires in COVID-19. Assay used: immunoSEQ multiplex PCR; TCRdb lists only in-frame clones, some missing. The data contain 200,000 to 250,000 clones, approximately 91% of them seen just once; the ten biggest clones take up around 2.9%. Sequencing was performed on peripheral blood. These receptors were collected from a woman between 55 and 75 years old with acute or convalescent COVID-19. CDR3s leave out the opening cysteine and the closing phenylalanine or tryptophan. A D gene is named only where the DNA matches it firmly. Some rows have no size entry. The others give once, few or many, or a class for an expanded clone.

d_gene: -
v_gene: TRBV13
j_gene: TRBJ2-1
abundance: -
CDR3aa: ASSFRGVGEQF

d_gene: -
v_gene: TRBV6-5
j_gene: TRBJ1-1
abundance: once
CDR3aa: ASRVGAEAF

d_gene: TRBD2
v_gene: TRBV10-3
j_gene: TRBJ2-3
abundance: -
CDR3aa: AISQTSASTDTQY

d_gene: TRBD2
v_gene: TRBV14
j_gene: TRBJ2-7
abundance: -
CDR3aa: ASSPRLAGTEQY

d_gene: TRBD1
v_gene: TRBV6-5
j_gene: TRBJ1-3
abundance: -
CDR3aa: ASSYKGAPGNTIY

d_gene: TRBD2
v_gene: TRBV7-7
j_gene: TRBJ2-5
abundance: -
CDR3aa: ASSLTSGVETQY

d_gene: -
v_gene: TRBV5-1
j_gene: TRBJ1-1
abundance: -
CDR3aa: ASSLRGGTEAF

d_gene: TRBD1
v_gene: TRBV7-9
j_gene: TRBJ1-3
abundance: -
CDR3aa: ASSLGQGWISGNTIY

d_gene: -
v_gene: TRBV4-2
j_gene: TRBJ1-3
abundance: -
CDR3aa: ASSQERQSGNTIY

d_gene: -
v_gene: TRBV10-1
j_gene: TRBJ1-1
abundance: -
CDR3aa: ASSESGGQGTEAF

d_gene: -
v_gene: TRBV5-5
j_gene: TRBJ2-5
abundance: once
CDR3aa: ASSLRPGGETQY

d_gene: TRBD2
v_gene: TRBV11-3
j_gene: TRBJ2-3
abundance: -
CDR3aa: ASSPGTRRTDTQY

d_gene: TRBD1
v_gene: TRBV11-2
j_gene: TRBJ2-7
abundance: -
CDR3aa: ASSSIWTGPTY

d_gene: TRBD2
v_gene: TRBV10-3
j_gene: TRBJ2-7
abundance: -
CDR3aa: ASGRGLLEQY

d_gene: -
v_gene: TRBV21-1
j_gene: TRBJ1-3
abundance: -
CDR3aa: ASSRRRGGANGNTIY

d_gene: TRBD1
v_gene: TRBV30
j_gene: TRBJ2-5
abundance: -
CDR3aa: AWVQGRETQY

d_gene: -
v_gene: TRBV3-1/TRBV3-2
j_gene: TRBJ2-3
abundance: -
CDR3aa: ASSQDAGSGYAQY

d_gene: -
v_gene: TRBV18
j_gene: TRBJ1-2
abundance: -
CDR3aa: ASSRDNYGYT

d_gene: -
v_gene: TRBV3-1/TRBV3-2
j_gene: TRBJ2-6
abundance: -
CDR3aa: ASSLLRGSGANVLT

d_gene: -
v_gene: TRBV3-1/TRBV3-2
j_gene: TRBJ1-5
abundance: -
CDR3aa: ASSQGGSYSNQPQH

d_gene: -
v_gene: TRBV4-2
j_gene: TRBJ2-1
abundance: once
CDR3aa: ASSQDSGYGSYEQF

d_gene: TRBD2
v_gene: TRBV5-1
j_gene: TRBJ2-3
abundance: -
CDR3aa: ASSLTSGGAADTQY

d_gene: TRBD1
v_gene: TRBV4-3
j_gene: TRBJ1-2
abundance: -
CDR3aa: ASSQSRGRLEDGYT

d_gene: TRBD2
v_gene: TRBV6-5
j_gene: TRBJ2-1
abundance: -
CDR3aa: ASSRLAHEQF

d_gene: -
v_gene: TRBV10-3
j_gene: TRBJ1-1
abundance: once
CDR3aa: AISDGGNTEAF

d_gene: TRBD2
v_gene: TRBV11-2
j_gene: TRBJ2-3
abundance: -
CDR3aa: ASSLGVLAGGIDTQY

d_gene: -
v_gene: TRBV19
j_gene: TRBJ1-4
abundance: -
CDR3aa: ASSTGGEKLF

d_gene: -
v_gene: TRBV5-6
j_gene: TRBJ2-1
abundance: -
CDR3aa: ASSLDRSSYNEQF

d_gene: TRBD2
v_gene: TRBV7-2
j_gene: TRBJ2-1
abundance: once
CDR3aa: ASTRGGMIDEQF

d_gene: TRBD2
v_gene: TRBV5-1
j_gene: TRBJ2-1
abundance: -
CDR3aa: ASRSAGGIHNEQF

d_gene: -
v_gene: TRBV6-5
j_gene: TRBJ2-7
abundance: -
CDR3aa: ASSGQSESYEQY

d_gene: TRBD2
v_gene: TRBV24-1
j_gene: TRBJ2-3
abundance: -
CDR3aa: ATSDVSGITDTQY

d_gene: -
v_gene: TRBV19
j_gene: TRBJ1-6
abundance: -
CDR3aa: ASSTLGSGDSPLH

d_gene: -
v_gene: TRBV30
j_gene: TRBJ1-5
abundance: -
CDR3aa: AWSAQGNQPQH

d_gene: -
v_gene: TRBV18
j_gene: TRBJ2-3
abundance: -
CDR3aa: ASSPGTLSTDTQY

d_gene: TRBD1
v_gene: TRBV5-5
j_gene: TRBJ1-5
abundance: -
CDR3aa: ASSLAGTGVGQPQH

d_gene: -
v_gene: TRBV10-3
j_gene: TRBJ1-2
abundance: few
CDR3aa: AIWRGYGYT

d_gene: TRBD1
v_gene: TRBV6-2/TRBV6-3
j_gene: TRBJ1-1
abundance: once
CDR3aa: ASSWDRGITEAF

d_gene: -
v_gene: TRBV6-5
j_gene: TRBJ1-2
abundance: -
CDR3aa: ASSYDGGRGYGYT

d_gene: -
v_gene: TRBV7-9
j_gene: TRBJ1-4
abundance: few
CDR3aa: ASSPSPRGTNEKLF

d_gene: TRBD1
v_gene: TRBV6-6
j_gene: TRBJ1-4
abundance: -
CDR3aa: ASLKRQGGEKLF

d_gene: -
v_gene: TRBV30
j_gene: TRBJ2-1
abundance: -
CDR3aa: AWSKRDEQF